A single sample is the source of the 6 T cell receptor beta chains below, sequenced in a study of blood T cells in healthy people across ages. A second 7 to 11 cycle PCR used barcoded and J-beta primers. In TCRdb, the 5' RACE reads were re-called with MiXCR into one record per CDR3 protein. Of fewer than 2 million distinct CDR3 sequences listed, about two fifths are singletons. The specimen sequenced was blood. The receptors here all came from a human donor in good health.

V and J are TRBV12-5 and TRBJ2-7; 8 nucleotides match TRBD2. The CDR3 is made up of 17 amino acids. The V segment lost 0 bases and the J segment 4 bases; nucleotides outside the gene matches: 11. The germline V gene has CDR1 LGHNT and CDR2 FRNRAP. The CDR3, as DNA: TGTGCTAGTGGTTTGGTACTTCTGCGGGGGGATCGGTACGAGCAGTACTTC. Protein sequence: CASGLVLLRGDRYEQYF.

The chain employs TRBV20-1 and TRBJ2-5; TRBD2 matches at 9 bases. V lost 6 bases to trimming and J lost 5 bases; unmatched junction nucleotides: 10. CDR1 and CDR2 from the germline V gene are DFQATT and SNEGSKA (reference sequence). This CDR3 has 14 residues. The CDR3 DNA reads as TGCAGTGCCGTGAATAGCGGGGGTACTGAGACCCAGTACTTC. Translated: CSAVNSGGTETQYF.

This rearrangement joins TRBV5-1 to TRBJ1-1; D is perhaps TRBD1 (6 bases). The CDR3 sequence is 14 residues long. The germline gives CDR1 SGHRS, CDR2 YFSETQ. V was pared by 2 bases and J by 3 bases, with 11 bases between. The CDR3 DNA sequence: TGCGCCAGCAGCTTTGGGGGCAGGGACACTGAAGCTTTCTTT. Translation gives CASSFGGRDTEAFF.

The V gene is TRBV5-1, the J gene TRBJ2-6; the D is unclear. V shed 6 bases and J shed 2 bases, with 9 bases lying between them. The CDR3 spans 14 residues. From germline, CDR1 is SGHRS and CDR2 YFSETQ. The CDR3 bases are TGCGCCAGCAACCCTACTGCTGGGGCCAACGTCCTGACTTTC. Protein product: CASNPTAGANVLTF.

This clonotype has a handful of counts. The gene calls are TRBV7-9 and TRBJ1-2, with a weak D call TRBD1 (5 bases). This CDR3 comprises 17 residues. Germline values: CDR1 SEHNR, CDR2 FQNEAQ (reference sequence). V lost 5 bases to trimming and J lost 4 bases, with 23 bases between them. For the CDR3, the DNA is TGTGCCAGCAGCGAATTACCGGGACGGAGCTCCTTCTATGGCTACACCTTC. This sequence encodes CASSELPGRSSFYGYTF.

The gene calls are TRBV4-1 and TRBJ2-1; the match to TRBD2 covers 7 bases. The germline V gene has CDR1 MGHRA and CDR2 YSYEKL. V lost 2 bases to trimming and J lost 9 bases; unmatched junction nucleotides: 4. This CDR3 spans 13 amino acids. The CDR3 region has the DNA TGCGCCAGCAGCCAACCGTCTAGCGGTGAGCAGTTCTTC. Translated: CASSQPSSGEQFF.